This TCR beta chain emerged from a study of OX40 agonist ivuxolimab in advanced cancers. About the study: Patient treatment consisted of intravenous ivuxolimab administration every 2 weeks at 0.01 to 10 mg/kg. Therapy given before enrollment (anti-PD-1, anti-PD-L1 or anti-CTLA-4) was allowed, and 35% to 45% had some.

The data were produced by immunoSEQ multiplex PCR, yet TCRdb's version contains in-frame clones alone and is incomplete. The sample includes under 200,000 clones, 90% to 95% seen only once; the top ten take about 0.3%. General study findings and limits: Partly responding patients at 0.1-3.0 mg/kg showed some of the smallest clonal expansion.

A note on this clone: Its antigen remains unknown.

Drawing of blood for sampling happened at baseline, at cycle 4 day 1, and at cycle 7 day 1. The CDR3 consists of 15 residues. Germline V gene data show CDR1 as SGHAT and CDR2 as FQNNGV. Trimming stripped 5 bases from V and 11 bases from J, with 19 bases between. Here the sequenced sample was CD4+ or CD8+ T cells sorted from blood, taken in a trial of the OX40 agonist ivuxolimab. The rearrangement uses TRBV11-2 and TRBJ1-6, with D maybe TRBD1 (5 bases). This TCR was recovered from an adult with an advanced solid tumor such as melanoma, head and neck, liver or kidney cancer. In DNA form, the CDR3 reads TGTGCCAGCAGCCCACCTGAACAGGTTTCGGCACCCCTCCACTTT. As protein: CASSPPEQVSAPLHF.